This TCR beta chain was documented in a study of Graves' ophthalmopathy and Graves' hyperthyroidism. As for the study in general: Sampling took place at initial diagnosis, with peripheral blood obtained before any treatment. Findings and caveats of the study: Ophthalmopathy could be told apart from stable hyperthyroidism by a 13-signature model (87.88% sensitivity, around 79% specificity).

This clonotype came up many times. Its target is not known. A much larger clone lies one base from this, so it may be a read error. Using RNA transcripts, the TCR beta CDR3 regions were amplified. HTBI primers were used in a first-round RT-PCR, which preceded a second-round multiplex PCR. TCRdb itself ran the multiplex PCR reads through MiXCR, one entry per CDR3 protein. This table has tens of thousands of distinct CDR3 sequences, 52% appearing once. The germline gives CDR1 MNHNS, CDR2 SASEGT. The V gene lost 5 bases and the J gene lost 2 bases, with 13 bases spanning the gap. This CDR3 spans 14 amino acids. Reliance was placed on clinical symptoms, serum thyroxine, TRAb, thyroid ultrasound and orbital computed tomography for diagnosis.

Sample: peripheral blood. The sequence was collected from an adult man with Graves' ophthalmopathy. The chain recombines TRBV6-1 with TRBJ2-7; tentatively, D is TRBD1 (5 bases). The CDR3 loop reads CASSIQGRTYEQYF. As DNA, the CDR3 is TGTGCCAGCAGTATCCAGGGTAGGACCTACGAGCAGTACTTC.